This paragraph covers one T cell receptor (beta chain) sequence. Original handling: Estimated nucleated cell counts came from reference gene primer amplification. This table comes from immunoSEQ multiplex PCR, and its TCRdb copy is limited to in-frame clones, with some not included. D and trimming were read from the DNA, whereas the V and J calls and clone size are those reported in that table. The sample lists 40,000 to 55,000 clones, 85% to 90% occurring once. The sample comes from a study of blood T cell repertoires in COVID-19. Whole-study context: Acute and convalescent COVID-19 samples came from the United States, Italy and Spain. In each case, the material was cDNA or gDNA derived from T cells, B-cell-depleted T cells, or PBMCs.

Per the germline V gene, CDR1 is LGHNA and CDR2 is YSLEER. The CDR3 runs to 15 residues. Trimming at V came to 8 bases and at J to 3 bases, leaving 8 bases not matched to a gene. The specimen was peripheral blood. The TCR sequence derives from a human donor in a cohort sampled during active COVID-19. The chain links TRBV4-3 to TRBJ2-1, with 9 bases matching TRBD2. This CDR3 is CASALGTSRYNEQFF. The CDR3 nucleotides are TGCGCCAGCGCCCTTGGGACTAGCCGCTACAATGAGCAGTTCTTC.